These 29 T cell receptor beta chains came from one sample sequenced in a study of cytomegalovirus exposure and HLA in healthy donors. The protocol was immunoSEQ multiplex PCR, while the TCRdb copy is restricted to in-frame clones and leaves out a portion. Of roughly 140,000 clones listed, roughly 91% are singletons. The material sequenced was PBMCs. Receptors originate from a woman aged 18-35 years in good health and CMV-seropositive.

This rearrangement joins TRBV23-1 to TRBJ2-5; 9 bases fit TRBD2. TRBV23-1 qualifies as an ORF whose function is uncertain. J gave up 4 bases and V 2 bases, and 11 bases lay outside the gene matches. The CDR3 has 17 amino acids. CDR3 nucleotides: TGCGCCAGCAGTCAAATAGCGCTAGCGGGAAGGTTAGAGACCCAGTACTTC. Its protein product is CASSQIALAGRLETQYF.

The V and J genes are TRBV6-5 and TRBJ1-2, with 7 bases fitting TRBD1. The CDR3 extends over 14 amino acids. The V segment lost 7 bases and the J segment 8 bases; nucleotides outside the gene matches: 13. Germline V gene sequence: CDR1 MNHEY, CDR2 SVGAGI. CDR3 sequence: CASTRDQGVQGYTF. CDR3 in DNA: TGTGCCAGCACCAGAGATCAGGGGGTTCAGGGCTACACCTTC.

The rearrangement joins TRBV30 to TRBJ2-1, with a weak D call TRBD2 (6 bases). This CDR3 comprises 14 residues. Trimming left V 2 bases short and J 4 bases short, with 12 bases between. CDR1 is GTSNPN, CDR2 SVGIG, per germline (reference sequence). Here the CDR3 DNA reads TGTGCCTGGAGTTACACCGGGACTTACAATGAGCAGTTCTTC. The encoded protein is CAWSYTGTYNEQFF.

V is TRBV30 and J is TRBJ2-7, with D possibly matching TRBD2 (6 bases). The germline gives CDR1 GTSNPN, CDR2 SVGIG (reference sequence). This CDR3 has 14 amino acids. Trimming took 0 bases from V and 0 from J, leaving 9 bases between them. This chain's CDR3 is CAWSVGGTSYEQYF. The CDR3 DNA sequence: TGTGCCTGGAGTGTTGGCGGGACCTCCTACGAGCAGTACTTC.

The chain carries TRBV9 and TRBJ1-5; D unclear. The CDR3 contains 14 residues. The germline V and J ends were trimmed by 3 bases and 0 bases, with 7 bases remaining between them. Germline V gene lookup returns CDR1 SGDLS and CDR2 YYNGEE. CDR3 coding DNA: TGTGCCAGCAGCGGGAGCCATAGCAATCAGCCCCAGCATTTT. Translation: CASSGSHSNQPQHF. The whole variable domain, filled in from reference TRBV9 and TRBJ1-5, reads DSGVTQTPKHLITATGQRVTLRCSPRSGDLSVYWYQQSLDQGLQFLIQYYNGEERAKGNILERFSAQQFPDLHSELNLSSLELGDSALYFCASSGSHSNQPQHFGDGTRLSIL.

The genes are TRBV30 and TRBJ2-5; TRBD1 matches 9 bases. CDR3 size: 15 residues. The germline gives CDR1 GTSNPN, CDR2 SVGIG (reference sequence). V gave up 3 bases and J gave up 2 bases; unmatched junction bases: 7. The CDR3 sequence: CAWRGLGTGQETQYF. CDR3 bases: TGTGCCTGGAGGGGCCTAGGGACAGGGCAAGAGACCCAGTACTTC.

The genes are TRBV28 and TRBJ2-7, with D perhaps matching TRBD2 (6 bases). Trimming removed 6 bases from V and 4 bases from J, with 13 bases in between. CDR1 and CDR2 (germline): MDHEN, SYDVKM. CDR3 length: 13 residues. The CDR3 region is CASSQRVEYEQYF. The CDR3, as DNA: TGTGCCAGCAGCCAGCGGGTGGAATACGAGCAGTACTTC.

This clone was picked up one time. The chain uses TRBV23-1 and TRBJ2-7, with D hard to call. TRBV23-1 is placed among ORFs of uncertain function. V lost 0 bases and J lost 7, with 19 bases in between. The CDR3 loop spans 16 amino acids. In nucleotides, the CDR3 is TGCGCCAGCAGTCAATCGTCGAGACCACCAAACGGGGAGCAGTACTTC. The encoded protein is CASSQSSRPPNGEQYF.

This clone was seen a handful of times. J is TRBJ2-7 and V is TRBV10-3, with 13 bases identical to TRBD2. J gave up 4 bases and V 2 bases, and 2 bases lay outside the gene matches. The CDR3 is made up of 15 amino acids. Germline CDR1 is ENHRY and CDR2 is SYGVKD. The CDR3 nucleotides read TGTGCCATCAGTGAGGGGACTAGCGGGATATACGAGCAGTACTTC. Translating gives CAISEGTSGIYEQYF.

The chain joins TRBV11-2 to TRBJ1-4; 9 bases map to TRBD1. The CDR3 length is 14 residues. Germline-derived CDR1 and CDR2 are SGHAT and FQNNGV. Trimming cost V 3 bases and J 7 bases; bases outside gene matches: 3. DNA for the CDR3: TGTGCCAGCAGCTTCACAGGGGGCGGTGAAAAACTGTTTTTT. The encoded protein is CASSFTGGGEKLFF.

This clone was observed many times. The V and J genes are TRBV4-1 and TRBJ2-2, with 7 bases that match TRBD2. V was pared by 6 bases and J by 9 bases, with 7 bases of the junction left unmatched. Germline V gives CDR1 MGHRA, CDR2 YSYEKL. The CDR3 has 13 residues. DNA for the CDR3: TGCGCCAGCAGAGGGCAGGGAGGGCGGGAGCTGTTTTTT. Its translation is CASRGQGGRELFF.

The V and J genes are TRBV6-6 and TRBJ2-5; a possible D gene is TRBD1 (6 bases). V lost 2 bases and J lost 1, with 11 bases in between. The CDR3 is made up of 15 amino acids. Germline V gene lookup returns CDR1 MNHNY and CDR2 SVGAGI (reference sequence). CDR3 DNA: TGTGCCAGCAGTTACCTCGGGACACTCCAAGAGACCCAGTACTTC. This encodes CASSYLGTLQETQYF.

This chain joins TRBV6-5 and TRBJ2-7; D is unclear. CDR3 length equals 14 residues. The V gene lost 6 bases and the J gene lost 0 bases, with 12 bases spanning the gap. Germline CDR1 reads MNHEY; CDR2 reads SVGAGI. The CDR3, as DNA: TGTGCCAGCAGATTTAGTAGGAGCTCCTACGAGCAGTACTTC. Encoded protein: CASRFSRSSYEQYF.

DNA for the CDR3: TGTGCCTGGAATCTGGGCTTAACGGAGACCCAGTACTTC. This translates into CAWNLGLTETQYF. The J gene is TRBJ2-5, the V gene TRBV30; no firm D call. The CDR3 spans 13 residues. Looked up from germline, CDR1 is GTSNPN and CDR2 is SVGIG (reference sequence). V was trimmed by 4 bases and J by 5 bases, leaving 14 bases between them. The full variable domain, its missing parts supplied by reference TRBV30 and TRBJ2-5, is SQTIHQWPATLVQPVGSPLSLECTVEGTSNPNLYWYRQAAGRGLQLLFYSVGIGQISSEVPQNLSASRPQDRQFILSSKKLLLSDSGFYLCAWNLGLTETQYFGPGTRLLVL.

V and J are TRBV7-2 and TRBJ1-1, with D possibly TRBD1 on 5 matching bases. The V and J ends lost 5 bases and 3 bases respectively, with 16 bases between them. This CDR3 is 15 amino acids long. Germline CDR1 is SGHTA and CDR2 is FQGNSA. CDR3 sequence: CASSPQRLGHTEAFF. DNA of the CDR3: TGTGCCAGCAGCCCCCAACGCTTGGGGCACACTGAAGCTTTCTTT. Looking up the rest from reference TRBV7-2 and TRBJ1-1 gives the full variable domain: GAGVSQSPSNKVTEKGKDVELRCDPISGHTALYWYRQSLGQGLEFLIYFQGNSAPDKSGLPSDRFSAERTGGSVSTLTIQRTQQEDSAVYLCASSPQRLGHTEAFFGQGTRLTVV.

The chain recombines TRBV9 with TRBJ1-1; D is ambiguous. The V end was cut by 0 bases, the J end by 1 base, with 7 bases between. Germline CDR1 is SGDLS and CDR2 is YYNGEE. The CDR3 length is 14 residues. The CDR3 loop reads CASSVGGQNTEAFF. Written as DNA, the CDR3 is TGTGCCAGCAGCGTAGGTGGGCAGAACACTGAAGCTTTCTTT. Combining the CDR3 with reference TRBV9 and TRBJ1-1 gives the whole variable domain DSGVTQTPKHLITATGQRVTLRCSPRSGDLSVYWYQQSLDQGLQFLIQYYNGEERAKGNILERFSAQQFPDLHSELNLSSLELGDSALYFCASSVGGQNTEAFFGQGTRLTVV.

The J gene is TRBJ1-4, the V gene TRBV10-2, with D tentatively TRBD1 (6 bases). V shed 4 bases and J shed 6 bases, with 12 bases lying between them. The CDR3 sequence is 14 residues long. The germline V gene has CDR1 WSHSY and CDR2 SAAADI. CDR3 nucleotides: TGCGCCAGCAGTGGGCAGGGGTTGGATGAAAAACTGTTTTTT. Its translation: CASSGQGLDEKLFF.

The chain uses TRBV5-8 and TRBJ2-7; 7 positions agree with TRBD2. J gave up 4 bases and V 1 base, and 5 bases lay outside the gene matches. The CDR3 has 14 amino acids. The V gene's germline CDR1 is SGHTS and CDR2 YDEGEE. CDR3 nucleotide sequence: TGTGCCAGCAGCTTGACTAGCGCACTATACGAGCAGTACTTC. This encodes CASSLTSALYEQYF. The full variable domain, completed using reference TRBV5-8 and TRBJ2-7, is EAGVTQSPTHLIKTRGQQATLRCSPISGHTSVYWYQQALGLGLQFLLWYDEGEERNRGNFPPRFSGRQFPNYSSELNVNALELEDSALYLCASSLTSALYEQYFGPGTRLTVT.

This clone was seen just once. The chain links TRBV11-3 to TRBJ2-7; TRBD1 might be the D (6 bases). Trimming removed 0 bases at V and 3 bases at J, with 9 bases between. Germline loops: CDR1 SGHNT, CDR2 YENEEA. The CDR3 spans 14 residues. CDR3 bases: TGTGCCAGCAGCTTAGATCAGGGGTACTACGAGCAGTACTTC. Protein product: CASSLDQGYYEQYF.

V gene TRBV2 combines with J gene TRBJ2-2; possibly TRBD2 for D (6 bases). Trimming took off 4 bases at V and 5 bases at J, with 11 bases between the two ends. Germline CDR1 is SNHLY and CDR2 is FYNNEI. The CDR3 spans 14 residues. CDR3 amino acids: CASSGGGGTGELFF. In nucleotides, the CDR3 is TGTGCCAGCAGTGGGGGTGGAGGGACCGGGGAGCTGTTTTTT.

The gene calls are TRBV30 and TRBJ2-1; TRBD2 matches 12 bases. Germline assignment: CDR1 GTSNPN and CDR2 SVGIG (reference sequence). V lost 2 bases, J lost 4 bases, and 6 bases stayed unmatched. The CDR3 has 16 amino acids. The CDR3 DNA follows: TGTGCCTGGAGTCCTAGCGGGAGGGCGGTATACAATGAGCAGTTCTTC. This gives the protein CAWSPSGRAVYNEQFF.

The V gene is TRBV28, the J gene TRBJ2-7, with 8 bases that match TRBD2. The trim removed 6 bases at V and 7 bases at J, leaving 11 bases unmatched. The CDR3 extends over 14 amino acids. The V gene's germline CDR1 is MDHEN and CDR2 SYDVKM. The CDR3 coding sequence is TGTGCCAGCAGCCGTAGCGGGACTTGGGGGGAGCAGTACTTC. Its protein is CASSRSGTWGEQYF.

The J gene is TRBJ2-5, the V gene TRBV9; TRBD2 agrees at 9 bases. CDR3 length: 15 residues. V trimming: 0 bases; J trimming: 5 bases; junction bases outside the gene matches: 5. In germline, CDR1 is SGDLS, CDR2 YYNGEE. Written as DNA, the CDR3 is TGTGCCAGCAGCGTAGGGGCTAGCGGGATTGAGACCCAGTACTTC. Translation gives CASSVGASGIETQYF. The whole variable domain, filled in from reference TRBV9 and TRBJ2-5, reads DSGVTQTPKHLITATGQRVTLRCSPRSGDLSVYWYQQSLDQGLQFLIQYYNGEERAKGNILERFSAQQFPDLHSELNLSSLELGDSALYFCASSVGASGIETQYFGPGTRLLVL.

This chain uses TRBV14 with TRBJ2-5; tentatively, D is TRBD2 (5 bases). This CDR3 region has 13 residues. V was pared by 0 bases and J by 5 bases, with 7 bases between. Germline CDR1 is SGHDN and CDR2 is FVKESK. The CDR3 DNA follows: TGTGCCAGCAGCCAAGATAGCGTGGAGACCCAGTACTTC. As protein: CASSQDSVETQYF.

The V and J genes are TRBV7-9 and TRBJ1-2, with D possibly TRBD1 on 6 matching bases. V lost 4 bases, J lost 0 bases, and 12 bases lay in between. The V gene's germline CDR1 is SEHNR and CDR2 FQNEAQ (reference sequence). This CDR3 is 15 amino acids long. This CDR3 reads CASSSSGGSNYGYTF. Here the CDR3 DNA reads TGTGCCAGCAGCTCCTCGGGGGGCTCTAACTATGGCTACACCTTC.

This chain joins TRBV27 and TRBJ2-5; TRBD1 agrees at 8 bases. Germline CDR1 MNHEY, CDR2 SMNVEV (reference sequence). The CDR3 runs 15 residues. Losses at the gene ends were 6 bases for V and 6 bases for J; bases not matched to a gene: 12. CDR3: CASSRDRGGVKTQYF. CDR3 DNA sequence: TGTGCCAGCAGCCGTGACAGGGGTGGAGTGAAGACCCAGTACTTC.

The CDR3 nucleotides are TGCAGCGCCCCTAGAGGAGAGACCCAGTACTTC. This codes for CSAPRGETQYF. The rearrangement joins TRBV29-1 to TRBJ2-5; D is unclear. V was pared by 7 bases and J by 4 bases, with 10 bases between. CDR1 and CDR2 from the germline V gene are SQVTM and ANQGSEA. The CDR3 covers 11 residues.

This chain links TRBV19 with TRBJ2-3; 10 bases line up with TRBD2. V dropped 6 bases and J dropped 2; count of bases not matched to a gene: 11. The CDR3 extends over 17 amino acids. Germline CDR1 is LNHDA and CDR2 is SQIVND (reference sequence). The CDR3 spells CASRASGSYGTTDTQYF. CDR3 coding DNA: TGTGCCAGTAGGGCTAGCGGGAGTTATGGGACCACAGATACGCAGTATTTT.

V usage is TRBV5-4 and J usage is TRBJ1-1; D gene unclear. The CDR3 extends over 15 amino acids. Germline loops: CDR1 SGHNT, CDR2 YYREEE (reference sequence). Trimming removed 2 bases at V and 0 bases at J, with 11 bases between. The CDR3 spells CASSFDPIVNTEAFF. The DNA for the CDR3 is TGTGCCAGCAGCTTTGATCCTATTGTGAACACTGAAGCTTTCTTT.